This T cell receptor (beta chain) was recovered during a study of blood T cell repertoires in COVID-19. Germline-derived CDR1 and CDR2 are MRHNA and SNTAGT. The CDR3 loop spans 15 amino acids. V was pared by 0 bases and J by 1 base, with 0 bases of the junction left unmatched. A few counts support this clone. Authors' processing steps: Estimated nucleated cell counts came from reference gene primer amplification. Sequencing was performed with immunoSEQ multiplex PCR; in TCRdb, only in-frame clones are kept and a portion is missing. D and trimming come from the DNA, and the V and J calls and clone size come from that table. Seen here are roughly 90,000 clones, roughly nine tenths observed once, and the top ten hold less than 3%.

Input material: peripheral blood. This clonotype originated in a man aged 45-65 years with COVID-19, enrolled during active disease. The chain recombines TRBV6-4 with TRBJ2-3; 8 bases map to TRBD2. The CDR3 reads CASSDSSGGTDTQYF. The CDR3 DNA reads as TGTGCCAGCAGTGACTCTAGCGGGGGCACAGATACGCAGTATTTT.